A single sample is the source of the 28 T cell receptor beta chains below, sequenced in a study of cytomegalovirus exposure and HLA in healthy donors. Use of 60 Vbeta and 13 Jbeta primers characterized the PCR. Some clones are missing from TCRdb's copy, which holds only in-frame ones; the method was immunoSEQ multiplex PCR. The sample has some 150,000 clones, roughly 80% seen once. The material sequenced was PBMCs. Receptors were obtained from a woman between 18 and 29 years old in good health and CMV-seronegative.

The V call is TRBV19, the J call TRBJ2-3, with D possibly TRBD2 on 6 matching bases. The germline gives CDR1 LNHDA, CDR2 SQIVND (reference sequence). The CDR3 is made up of 15 amino acids. With 5 bases removed from V and 1 base from J, the gap between germline ends came to 13 bases. The chain's CDR3 is CASSRLVSGTDTQYF. As DNA, the CDR3 is TGTGCCAGTAGTCGACTAGTTTCAGGCACAGATACGCAGTATTTT. Full variable domain (missing parts from reference TRBV19 and TRBJ2-3): DGGITQSPKYLFRKEGQNVTLSCEQNLNHDAMYWYRQDPGQGLRLIYYSQIVNDFQKGDIAEGYSVSREKKESFPLTVTSAQKNPTAFYLCASSRLVSGTDTQYFGPGTRLTVL.

V is TRBV5-4 and J is TRBJ2-6, with 8 bases matching TRBD1. Germline trimming cut 5 bases from V and 1 base from J; bases unmatched to any gene: 11. The CDR3 length is 18 residues. Germline values: CDR1 SGHNT, CDR2 YYREEE (reference sequence). This CDR3 reads CASSLRTGSLSGANVLTF. In nucleotides, the CDR3 is TGTGCCAGCAGTTTGAGGACAGGGTCCCTTTCTGGGGCCAACGTCCTGACTTTC.

This clone was observed once. V gene TRBV10-3 combines with J gene TRBJ1-2; 7 positions agree with TRBD1. The CDR3 is made up of 15 amino acids. Trimming removed 3 bases from V and 9 bases from J; junction bases left unmatched: 13. CDR1 is ENHRY and CDR2 is SYGVKD in the germline V gene. CDR3 sequence reads: CAISDGAGGGSRYTF. In DNA form, the CDR3 reads TGTGCCATCAGTGACGGTGCAGGGGGTGGTTCTCGCTACACCTTC.

Here the CDR3 DNA reads TGTGCCAGCAGCCGGACAGGCCCGAATGAAAAACTGTTTTTT. It is translated as CASSRTGPNEKLFF. The rearrangement joins TRBV7-2 to TRBJ1-4, with 7 bases aligning to TRBD1. The CDR3 runs 14 residues. J lost 5 bases, V lost 5 bases, and 5 bases had no gene match. Germline CDR1 is SGHTA and CDR2 is FQGNSA.

The V gene is TRBV7-9, the J gene TRBJ2-5; D remains ambiguous. V shed 5 bases and J shed 3 bases, with 7 bases lying between them. Germline V gene lookup returns CDR1 SEHNR and CDR2 FQNEAQ (reference sequence). CDR3 length: 12 residues. The CDR3 spells CASSQTEETQYF. CDR3 sequence (DNA): TGTGCCAGCAGCCAAACAGAAGAGACCCAGTACTTC. The variable domain in full, with the rest retrieved from reference TRBV7-9 and TRBJ2-5, is DTGVSQNPRHKITKRGQNVTFRCDPISEHNRLYWYRQTLGQGPEFLTYFQNEAQLEKSRLLSDRFSAERPKGSFSTLEIQRTEQGDSAMYLCASSQTEETQYFGPGTRLLVL.

This chain connects TRBV10-3 to TRBJ1-3; perhaps TRBD1 as D (6 bases). V lost 4 bases and J lost 2, with 12 bases in between. CDR3 length: 15 amino acids. Germline lookup yields CDR1 ENHRY and CDR2 SYGVKD. Written as DNA, the CDR3 is TGTGCCATCAGTGGCACCGGGACAACTGGAAACACCATATATTTT. It is translated as CAISGTGTTGNTIYF.

The chain carries TRBV9 and TRBJ2-1, with D possibly TRBD2 on 5 matching bases. The V gene lost 4 bases and the J gene lost 5 bases, with 13 bases spanning the gap. Germline CDR1 is SGDLS and CDR2 is YYNGEE. The length of the CDR3 is 14 residues. As DNA, the CDR3 is TGTGCCAGCAGCACCCGGACTGTTAACAATGAGCAGTTCTTC. It is translated as CASSTRTVNNEQFF.

The chain combines TRBV18 with TRBJ2-2; D is ambiguous. The length of the CDR3 is 13 residues. V was cut by 4 bases and J by 4 bases, with 7 bases left in between. Looked up from germline, CDR1 is KGHSH and CDR2 is LQKENI. The chain's CDR3 is CASSLSSTGELFF. The CDR3 bases are TGTGCCAGCTCACTTTCTTCCACCGGGGAGCTGTTTTTT.

The chain employs TRBV30 and TRBJ1-5; no firm D call. This CDR3 has 12 residues. Germline assignment: CDR1 GTSNPN and CDR2 SVGIG (reference sequence). With 0 bases removed from V and 7 bases from J, the gap between germline ends came to 7 bases. CDR3 bases: TGTGCCTGGAGTGTACGGGGACAGCCCCAGCATTTT. Its translation: CAWSVRGQPQHF.

V and J are TRBV6-1 and TRBJ1-5; possible D gene TRBD1, 5 bases. V lost 1 base to trimming and J lost 7 bases, with 11 bases between them. Germline V gives CDR1 MNHNS, CDR2 SASEGT. The CDR3 runs to 14 residues. The CDR3 DNA reads TGTGCCAGCAGTGAAGTAAGGGGTTTCCAGCCCCAGCATTTT. Protein product: CASSEVRGFQPQHF.

The chain combines TRBV20-1 with TRBJ2-5; D gene ambiguous. The germline CDR1 and CDR2 sequences are DFQATT and SNEGSKA (reference sequence). This CDR3 contains 11 residues. The CDR3: CQTQVSETQYF. The CDR3 nucleotides read TGCCAAACCCAGGTCTCTGAGACCCAGTACTTC.

The table lists this clone with a few counts. This rearrangement joins TRBV5-4 to TRBJ2-1; D possibly corresponds to TRBD1 (5 bases). The germline V gene has CDR1 SGHNT and CDR2 YYREEE (reference sequence). Trimming removed 4 bases from V and 5 bases from J, with 16 bases in between. The CDR3 contains 15 residues. CDR3 amino acids: CASSTRAAQNNEQFF. CDR3 nucleotides: TGTGCCAGCAGCACCAGGGCCGCACAAAACAATGAGCAGTTCTTC.

The genes are TRBV28 and TRBJ2-7, with D maybe TRBD1 (6 bases). The CDR3 has 16 amino acids. Germline CDR1 is MDHEN and CDR2 is SYDVKM. V dropped 6 bases and J dropped 0 bases, with 18 bases sitting between them. The CDR3 nucleotides are TGTGCCAGCAGCTCAGCCGGGACACCCTCCTCCTACGAGCAGTACTTC. Translating it yields CASSSAGTPSSYEQYF.

The table lists this clone with a few counts. V usage is TRBV4-1 and J usage is TRBJ2-1; D remains unclear. Germline assignment: CDR1 MGHRA and CDR2 YSYEKL. The length of the CDR3 is 16 residues. V was pared by 2 bases and J by 2 bases, with 13 bases between. CDR3 protein: CASSQQRERTYNEQFF. In nucleotides, the CDR3 is TGCGCCAGCAGCCAACAACGCGAGAGAACCTACAATGAGCAGTTCTTC.

J is TRBJ2-2 and V is TRBV27; 12 nucleotides match TRBD2. V lost 2 bases, J lost 5 bases, and 6 bases stayed unmatched. Germline CDR1 and CDR2: MNHEY and SMNVEV (reference sequence). The length of the CDR3 is 17 residues. CDR3 DNA sequence: TGTGCCAGCAGTTTACAGGCTGGACTAGCGGGGACCGGGGAGCTGTTTTTT. Amino acids: CASSLQAGLAGTGELFF.

V usage is TRBV18 and J usage is TRBJ1-1, with D uncertain. The CDR3 has 14 amino acids. The germline V and J ends were trimmed by 5 bases and 4 bases, with 14 bases remaining between them. From germline, CDR1 is KGHSH and CDR2 LQKENI. CDR3 loop: CASSLVPASTEAFF. The CDR3 DNA reads as TGTGCCAGCTCATTAGTCCCCGCGAGCACTGAAGCTTTCTTT.

The rearrangement links TRBV30 to TRBJ2-7; TRBD2 is a possible D gene (6 bases). The CDR3 totals 13 residues. V lost 0 bases and J 3 bases, leaving 9 bases between the germline ends. In germline, CDR1 is GTSNPN, CDR2 SVGIG (reference sequence). The CDR3, as DNA: TGTGCCTGGAGTGTACTCGGGGGCTACGAGCAGTACTTC. Its translation: CAWSVLGGYEQYF.

This clone was seen a single time. The genes are TRBV28 and TRBJ2-7, with TRBD2 identical over 11 bases. The CDR3 runs 15 residues. Germline CDR1 and CDR2: MDHEN and SYDVKM. With V trimmed by 4 bases and J by 6 bases, 8 bases remained unmatched. For the CDR3, the DNA is TGTGCCAGCAGTTCGACGGGACTAGCGGAACCCGAGCAGTACTTC. The encoded protein is CASSSTGLAEPEQYF.

V is TRBV7-2 and J is TRBJ1-3, with D possibly matching TRBD1 (5 bases). Germline V gives CDR1 SGHTA, CDR2 FQGNSA. The CDR3 spans 14 residues. The V and J ends lost 4 bases and 1 base respectively, with 8 bases between them. The DNA for the CDR3 is TGTGCCAGCAGCTCCACAGGTTCTGGAAACACCATATATTTT. Protein: CASSSTGSGNTIYF.

The chain combines TRBV5-6 with TRBJ1-1; 12 bases agree with TRBD1. V lost 0 bases, J lost 0 bases, and 0 bases stayed unmatched. The CDR3 is made up of 16 amino acids. The germline V gene has CDR1 SGHDT and CDR2 YYEEEE. The CDR3 is CASSLGDRGLNTEAFF. The CDR3 DNA reads TGTGCCAGCAGCTTGGGGGACAGGGGGCTGAACACTGAAGCTTTCTTT.

The V gene is TRBV5-1, the J gene TRBJ2-7; the D gene is possibly TRBD1 (5 bases). Germline CDR1 is SGHRS and CDR2 is YFSETQ. The CDR3 has 13 residues. With 0 bases removed from V and 3 bases from J, the gap between germline ends came to 7 bases. The CDR3 region has the DNA TGCGCCAGCAGCTTGGAGGGGCTCTACGAGCAGTACTTC. Protein: CASSLEGLYEQYF.

J is TRBJ1-5 and V is TRBV6-1; D remains unclear. The length of the CDR3 is 13 residues. Germline-derived CDR1 and CDR2 are MNHNS and SASEGT. The germline V and J ends were trimmed by 3 bases and 8 bases, with 11 bases remaining between them. CDR3 sequence (DNA): TGTGCCAGCAGTGAGGACTCCGCTAAGCCCCAGCATTTT. Its translation is CASSEDSAKPQHF.

The chain couples TRBV28 to TRBJ2-5; TRBD1 is a possible D gene (6 bases). This CDR3 contains 13 residues. V lost 3 bases and J 4 bases, leaving 9 bases between the germline ends. The germline CDR1 and CDR2 sequences are MDHEN and SYDVKM. The CDR3, as DNA: TGTGCCAGCAGTTTCCAGGGGCTAGAGACCCAGTACTTC. It is translated as CASSFQGLETQYF.

The J gene is TRBJ2-4, the V gene TRBV7-2; perhaps TRBD1 as D (6 bases). V was clipped by 5 bases and J by 1 base, with 12 bases between them. CDR3 length: 15 residues. The germline gives CDR1 SGHTA, CDR2 FQGNSA. CDR3 region: CASSPPGAAKNIQYF. CDR3 DNA: TGTGCCAGCAGCCCTCCAGGGGCGGCCAAAAACATTCAGTACTTC.

The CDR3 region has the DNA TGCAGCGTTGCGGTAGGCGGCCAAGAGACCCAGTACTTC. Protein sequence: CSVAVGGQETQYF. The chain is built from TRBV29-1 and TRBJ2-5; the D is unclear. In germline, CDR1 is SQVTM, CDR2 ANQGSEA. The V end lost 4 bases, the J end lost 1 base, and 10 bases lay between the germline ends. The CDR3 sequence is 13 residues long. The variable domain in full, with the rest retrieved from reference TRBV29-1 and TRBJ2-5, is SAVISQKPSRDICQRGTSLTIQCQVDSQVTMMFWYRQQPGQSLTLIATANQGSEATYESGFVIDKFPISRPNLTFSTLTVSNMSPEDSSIYLCSVAVGGQETQYFGPGTRLLVL.

This clone was detected only once. The V call is TRBV5-4, the J call TRBJ2-3; the D gene is possibly TRBD2 (5 bases). With 4 bases removed from V and 1 base from J, the gap between germline ends came to 13 bases. In germline, CDR1 is SGHNT, CDR2 YYREEE (reference sequence). This CDR3 is 15 amino acids long. CDR3 in DNA: TGTGCCAGCAGCGAGGGTGGGCAGGGCACAGATACGCAGTATTTT. As protein: CASSEGGQGTDTQYF.

This sequence joins TRBV30 and TRBJ2-7, with 8 bases fitting TRBD2. There are 13 residues in the CDR3. Germline values: CDR1 GTSNPN, CDR2 SVGIG (reference sequence). Trimming cost V 1 base and J 3 bases; bases outside gene matches: 2. The CDR3: CAWSGSGDYEQYF. CDR3 DNA: TGTGCCTGGAGTGGTAGCGGGGACTACGAGCAGTACTTC.

V usage is TRBV19 and J usage is TRBJ1-5; a possible D gene is TRBD1 (5 bases). V lost 8 bases and J 2 bases, leaving 13 bases between the germline ends. CDR1 is LNHDA and CDR2 is SQIVND in the germline V gene (reference sequence). CDR3 length equals 14 residues. CDR3 DNA sequence: TGTGCCAGTCGGAGGGGTTTGGGCAATCAGCCCCAGCATTTT. This gives the protein CASRRGLGNQPQHF. Drawing the rest from reference TRBV19 and TRBJ1-5, the complete variable domain is DGGITQSPKYLFRKEGQNVTLSCEQNLNHDAMYWYRQDPGQGLRLIYYSQIVNDFQKGDIAEGYSVSREKKESFPLTVTSAQKNPTAFYLCASRRGLGNQPQHFGDGTRLSIL.